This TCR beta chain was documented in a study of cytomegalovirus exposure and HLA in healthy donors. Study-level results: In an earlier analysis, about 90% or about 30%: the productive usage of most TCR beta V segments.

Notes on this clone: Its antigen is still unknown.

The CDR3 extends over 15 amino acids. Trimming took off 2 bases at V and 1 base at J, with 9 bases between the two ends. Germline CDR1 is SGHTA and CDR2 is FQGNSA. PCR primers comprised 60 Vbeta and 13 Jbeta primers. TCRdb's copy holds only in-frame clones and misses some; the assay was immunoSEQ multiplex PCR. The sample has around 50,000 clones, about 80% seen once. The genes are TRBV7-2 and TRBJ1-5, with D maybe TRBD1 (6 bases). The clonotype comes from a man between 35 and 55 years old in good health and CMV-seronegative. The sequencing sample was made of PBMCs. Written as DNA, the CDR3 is TGTGCCAGCAGCTTAACAGGGACAAGCAATCAGCCCCAGCATTTT. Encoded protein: CASSLTGTSNQPQHF.